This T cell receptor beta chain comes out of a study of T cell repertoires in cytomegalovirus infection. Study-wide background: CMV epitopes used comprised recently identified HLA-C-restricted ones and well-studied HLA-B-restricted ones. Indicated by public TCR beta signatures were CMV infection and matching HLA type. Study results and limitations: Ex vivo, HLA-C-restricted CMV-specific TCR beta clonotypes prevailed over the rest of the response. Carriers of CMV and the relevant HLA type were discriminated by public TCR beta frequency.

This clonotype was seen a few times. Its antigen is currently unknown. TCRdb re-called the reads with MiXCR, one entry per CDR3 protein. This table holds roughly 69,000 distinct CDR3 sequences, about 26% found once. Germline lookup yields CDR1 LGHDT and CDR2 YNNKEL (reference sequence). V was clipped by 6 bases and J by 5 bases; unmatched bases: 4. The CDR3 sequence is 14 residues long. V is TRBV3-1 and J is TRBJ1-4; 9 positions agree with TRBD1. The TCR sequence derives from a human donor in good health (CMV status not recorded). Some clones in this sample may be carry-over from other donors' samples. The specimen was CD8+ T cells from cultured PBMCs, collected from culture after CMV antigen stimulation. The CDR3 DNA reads TGTGCCAGCAGTCCGGGACAGGGCAATGAAAAACTGTTTTTT. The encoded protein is CASSPGQGNEKLFF.